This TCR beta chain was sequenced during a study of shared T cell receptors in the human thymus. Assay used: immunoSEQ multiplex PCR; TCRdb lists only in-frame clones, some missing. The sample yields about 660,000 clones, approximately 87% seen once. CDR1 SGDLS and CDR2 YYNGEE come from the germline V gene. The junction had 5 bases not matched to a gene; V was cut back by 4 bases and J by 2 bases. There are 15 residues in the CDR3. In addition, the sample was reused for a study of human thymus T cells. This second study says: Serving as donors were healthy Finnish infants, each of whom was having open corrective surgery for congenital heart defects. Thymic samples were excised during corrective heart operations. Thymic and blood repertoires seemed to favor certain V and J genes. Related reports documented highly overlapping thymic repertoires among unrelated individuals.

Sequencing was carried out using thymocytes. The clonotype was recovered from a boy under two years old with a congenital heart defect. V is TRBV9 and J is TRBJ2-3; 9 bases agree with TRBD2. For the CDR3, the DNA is TGTGCCAGCAGCAGCCGACTAGCGGACACAGATACGCAGTATTTT. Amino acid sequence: CASSSRLADTDTQYF.